The next 5 T cell receptor beta chains were all read from a single sample in a study of shared clonotypes between healthy human individuals. TCRdb keeps only in-frame clones here, not all; method: immunoSEQ multiplex PCR. The repertoire holds some 1.1 million clones, with about 80% as singletons. The sample taken for sequencing was memory CD4+ T cells from PBMCs. Subset of the sample: CD45RA-negative fraction. These receptor sequences come from a man younger than 30 in good health. Some clones in this sample may be carry-over from other donors' samples.

J is TRBJ1-6 and V is TRBV4-1, with TRBD1 as a possible D gene (6 bases). The germline V gene has CDR1 MGHRA and CDR2 YSYEKL. The CDR3 sequence is 14 residues long. Trimming shortened V by 4 bases and J by 4 bases, and 8 bases separated the two germline ends. CDR3 sequence: CASSRDRYNSPLHF. In nucleotides, the CDR3 is TGCGCCAGCAGCCGAGACAGGTATAATTCACCCCTCCACTTT.

The chain carries TRBV11-3 and TRBJ1-1; no clear D. The CDR3 totals 13 residues. Germline loops: CDR1 SGHNT, CDR2 YENEEA. Trimming took off 2 bases at V and 6 bases at J, with 10 bases between the two ends. In DNA, the CDR3 is TGTGCCAGCAGCTTACACAGAGACTCTGAAGCTTTCTTT. Encoded protein: CASSLHRDSEAFF.

The CDR3 spells CASSLASGFMNTEAFF. CDR3 nucleotide sequence: TGCGCCAGCAGCTTGGCCTCGGGTTTTATGAACACTGAAGCTTTCTTT. The chain combines TRBV5-1 with TRBJ1-1; the D is unclear. Looked up from germline, CDR1 is SGHRS and CDR2 is YFSETQ. Trimming stripped 0 bases from V and 0 bases from J, with 12 bases between. The CDR3 covers 16 residues.

V gene TRBV25-1 combines with J gene TRBJ2-1; 13 bases agree with TRBD2. This CDR3 region has 18 residues. The J segment lost 0 bases and the V segment lost 4 bases, leaving 6 bases of the junction unmatched. Germline V gene data show CDR1 as MGHDK and CDR2 as SYGVNS. CDR3 DNA sequence: TGTGCCAGCAGTGGCCCGACTAGCGGGAGGAGCTCCTACAATGAGCAGTTCTTC. It yields the protein CASSGPTSGRSSYNEQFF.

Concerning this clone itself: The same CDR3 also results from other DNA sequences found in this sample. The rearrangement links TRBV5-1 to TRBJ2-3; D ambiguous. V was shortened by 4 bases and J by 0 bases, with 12 bases between the two germline ends. The CDR3 consists of 15 residues. CDR1 is SGHRS and CDR2 is YFSETQ in the germline V gene. CDR3 loop: CASSLGSSSTDTQYF. For the CDR3, the DNA is TGCGCCAGCAGCCTGGGTTCCTCAAGCACAGATACGCAGTATTTT.